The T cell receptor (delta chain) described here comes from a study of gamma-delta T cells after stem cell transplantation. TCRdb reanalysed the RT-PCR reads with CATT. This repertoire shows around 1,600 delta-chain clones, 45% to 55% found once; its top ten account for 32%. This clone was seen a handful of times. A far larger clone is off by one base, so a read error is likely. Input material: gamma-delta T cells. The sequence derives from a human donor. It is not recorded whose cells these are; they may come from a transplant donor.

The CDR3: CACDAVTGGPYTDKLIF. DNA for the CDR3: TGTGCCTGTGACGCTGTTACTGGGGGGCCGTACACCGATAAACTCATCTTT. The genes are TRDV2 and TRDJ1, with 8 bases matching TRDD3. After removal of 3 bases from V and 0 bases from J, the junction contained 11 bases not matched to a gene. In germline, CDR1 is GEAIGNYY, CDR2 EKD. CDR3 length: 17 residues.